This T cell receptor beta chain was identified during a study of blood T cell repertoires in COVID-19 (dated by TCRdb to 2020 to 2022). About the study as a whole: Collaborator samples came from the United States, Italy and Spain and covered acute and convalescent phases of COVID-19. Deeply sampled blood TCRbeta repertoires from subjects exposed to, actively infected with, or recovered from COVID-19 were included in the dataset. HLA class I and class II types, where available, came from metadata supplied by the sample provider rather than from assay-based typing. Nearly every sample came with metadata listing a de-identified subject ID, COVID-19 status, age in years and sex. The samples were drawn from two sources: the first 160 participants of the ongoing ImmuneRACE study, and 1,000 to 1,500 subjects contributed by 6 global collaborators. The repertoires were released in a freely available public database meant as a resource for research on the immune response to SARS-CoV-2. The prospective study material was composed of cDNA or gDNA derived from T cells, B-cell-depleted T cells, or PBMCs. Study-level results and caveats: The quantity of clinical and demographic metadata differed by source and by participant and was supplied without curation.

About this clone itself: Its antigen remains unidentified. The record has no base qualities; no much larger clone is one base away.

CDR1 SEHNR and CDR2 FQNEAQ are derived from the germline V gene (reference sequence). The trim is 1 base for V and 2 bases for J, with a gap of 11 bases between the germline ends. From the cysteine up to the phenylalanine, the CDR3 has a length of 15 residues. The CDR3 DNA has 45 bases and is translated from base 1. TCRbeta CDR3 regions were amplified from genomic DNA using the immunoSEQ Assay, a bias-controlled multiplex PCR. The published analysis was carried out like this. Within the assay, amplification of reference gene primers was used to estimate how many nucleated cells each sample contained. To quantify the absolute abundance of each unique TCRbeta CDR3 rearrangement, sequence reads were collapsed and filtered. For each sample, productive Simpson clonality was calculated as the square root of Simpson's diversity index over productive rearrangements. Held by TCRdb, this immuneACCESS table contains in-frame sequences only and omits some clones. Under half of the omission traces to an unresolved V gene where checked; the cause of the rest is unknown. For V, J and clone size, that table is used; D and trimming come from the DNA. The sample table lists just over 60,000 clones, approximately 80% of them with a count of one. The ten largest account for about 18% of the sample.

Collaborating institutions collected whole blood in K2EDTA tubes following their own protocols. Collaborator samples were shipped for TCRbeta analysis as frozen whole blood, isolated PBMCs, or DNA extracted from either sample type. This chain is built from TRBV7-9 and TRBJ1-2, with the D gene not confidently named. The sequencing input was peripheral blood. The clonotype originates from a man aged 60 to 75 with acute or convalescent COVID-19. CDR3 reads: CASSLVGGVNYGYTF. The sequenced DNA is TGTGCCAGCAGCTTAGTGGGCGGGGTGAACTATGGCTACACCTTC.